This T cell receptor (beta chain) comes out of a study of glioma-infiltrating T cells. The CDR3 covers 14 residues. V dropped 1 base and J dropped 1 base, with 8 bases sitting between them. Looked up from germline, CDR1 is SGHKS and CDR2 is YYEKEE (reference sequence). In this sample, this clonotype turned up a few times. Amplification of TCR alpha and beta CDR3 regions from RNA used iRepertoire nested multiplex PCR. Via MiXCR, TCRdb re-called the multiplex PCR reads, giving one row per CDR3 protein. The sample shows roughly 100,000 distinct CDR3 sequences, around 28% of them seen only once. Material: glioma tissue, nonneoplastic brain tissue, or PBMCs (not recorded which). This clonotype was sampled from a human donor with low-grade glioma or glioblastoma, undergoing nonglioma brain surgery, or in good health (not recorded which). The chain couples TRBV5-5 to TRBJ2-5; TRBD2 might be the D (5 bases). The CDR3 DNA follows: TGTGCCAGCAGCTTGAACGGGGTCCAAGAGACCCAGTACTTC. This gives the protein CASSLNGVQETQYF.